The sequence of this T cell receptor beta chain was determined in a study of T-cell memory formation after mild COVID-19. Study results and caveats: There was a balanced CD4/CD8 profile in clones contracting day 15 to 85, and later expanders leaned CD4+.

TCRdb re-derived calls from the 5' RACE reads in MiXCR, one entry per CDR3 protein. In the table there are approximately 410,000 distinct CDR3 sequences, about 25% of which are singletons. V was shortened by 0 bases and J by 4 bases, with 14 bases between the two germline ends. The CDR3 spans 17 residues. The V gene's germline CDR1 is SGHRS and CDR2 YFSETQ. This clonotype was found a few times. The antigen is not known. Material: PBMCs or a T cell subset sorted from them (not recorded which). The receptor was isolated from an adult woman who had mild COVID-19 (a few samples of this study predate the infection). Cell type and time point are not known. The chain carries TRBV5-1 and TRBJ2-6; D is uncertain. CDR3 sequence reads: CASSLGVVAGGANVLTF. The CDR3 DNA reads as TGCGCCAGCAGCTTGGGGGTAGTCGCAGGCGGGGCCAACGTCCTGACTTTC. Complete variable domain (other parts from reference TRBV5-1 and TRBJ2-6): KAGVTQTPRYLIKTRGQQVTLSCSPISGHRSVSWYQQTPGQGLQFLFEYFSETQRNKGNFPGRFSGRQFSNSRSEMNVSTLELGDSALYLCASSLGVVAGGANVLTFGAGSRLTVL.